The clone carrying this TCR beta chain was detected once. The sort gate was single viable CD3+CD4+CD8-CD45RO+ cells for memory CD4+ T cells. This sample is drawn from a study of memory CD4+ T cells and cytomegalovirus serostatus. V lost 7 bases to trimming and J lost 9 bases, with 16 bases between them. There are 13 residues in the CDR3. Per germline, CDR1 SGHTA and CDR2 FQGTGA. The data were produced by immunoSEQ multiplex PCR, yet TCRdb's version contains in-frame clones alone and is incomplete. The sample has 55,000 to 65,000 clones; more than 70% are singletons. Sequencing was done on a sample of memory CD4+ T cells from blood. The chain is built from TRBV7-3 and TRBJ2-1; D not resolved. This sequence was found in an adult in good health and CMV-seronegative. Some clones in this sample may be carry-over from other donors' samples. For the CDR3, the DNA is TGTGCCAGCAAGAGAGCCGGCTCCAGTGAGCAGTTCTTC. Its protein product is CASKRAGSSEQFF.